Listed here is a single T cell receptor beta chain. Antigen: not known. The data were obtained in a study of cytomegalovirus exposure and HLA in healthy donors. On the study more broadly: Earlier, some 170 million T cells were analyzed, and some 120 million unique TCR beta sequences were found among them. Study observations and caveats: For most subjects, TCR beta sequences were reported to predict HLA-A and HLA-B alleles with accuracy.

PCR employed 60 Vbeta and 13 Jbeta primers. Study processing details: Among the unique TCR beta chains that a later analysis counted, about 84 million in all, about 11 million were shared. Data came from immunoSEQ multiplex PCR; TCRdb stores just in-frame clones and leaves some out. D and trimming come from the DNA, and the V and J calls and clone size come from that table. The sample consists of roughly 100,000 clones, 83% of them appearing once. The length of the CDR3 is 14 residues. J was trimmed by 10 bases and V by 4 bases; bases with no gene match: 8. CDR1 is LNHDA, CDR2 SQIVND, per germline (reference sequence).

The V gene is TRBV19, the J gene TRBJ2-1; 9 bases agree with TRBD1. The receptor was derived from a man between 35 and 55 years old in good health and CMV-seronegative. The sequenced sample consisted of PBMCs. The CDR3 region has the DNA TGTGCCAGTAGTAGGTCCCGGGACAGGGACGAGCAGTTCTTC. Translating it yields CASSRSRDRDEQFF.